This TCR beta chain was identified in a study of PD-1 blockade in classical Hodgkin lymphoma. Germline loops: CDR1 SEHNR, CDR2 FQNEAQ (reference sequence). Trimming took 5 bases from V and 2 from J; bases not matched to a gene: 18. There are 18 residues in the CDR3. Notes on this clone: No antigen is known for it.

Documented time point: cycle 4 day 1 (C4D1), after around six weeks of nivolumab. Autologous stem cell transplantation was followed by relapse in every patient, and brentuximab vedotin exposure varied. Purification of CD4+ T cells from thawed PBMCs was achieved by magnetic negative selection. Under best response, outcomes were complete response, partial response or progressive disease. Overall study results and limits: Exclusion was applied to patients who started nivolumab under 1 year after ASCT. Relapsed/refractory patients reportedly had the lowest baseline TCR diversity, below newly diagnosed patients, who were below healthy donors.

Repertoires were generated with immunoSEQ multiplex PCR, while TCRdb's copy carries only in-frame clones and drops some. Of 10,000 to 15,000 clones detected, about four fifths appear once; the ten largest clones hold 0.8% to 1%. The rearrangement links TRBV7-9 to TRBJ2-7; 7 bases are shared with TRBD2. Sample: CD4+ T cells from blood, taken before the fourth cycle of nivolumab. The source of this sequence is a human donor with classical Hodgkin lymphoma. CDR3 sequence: CASSLRGGRDYHTYEQYF. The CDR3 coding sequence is TGTGCCAGCAGCCTCCGAGGAGGCCGGGACTATCATACCTACGAGCAGTACTTC.